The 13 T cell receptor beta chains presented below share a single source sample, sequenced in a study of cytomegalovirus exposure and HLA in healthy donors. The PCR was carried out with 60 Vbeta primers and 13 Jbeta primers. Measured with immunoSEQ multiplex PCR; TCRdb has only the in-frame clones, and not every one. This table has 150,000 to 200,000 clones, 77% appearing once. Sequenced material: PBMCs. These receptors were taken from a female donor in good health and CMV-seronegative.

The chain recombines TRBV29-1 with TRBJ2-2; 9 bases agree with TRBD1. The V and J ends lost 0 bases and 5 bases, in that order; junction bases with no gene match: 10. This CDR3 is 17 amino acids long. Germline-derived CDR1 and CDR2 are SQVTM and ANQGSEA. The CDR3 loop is CSVEDAGQGGYTGELFF. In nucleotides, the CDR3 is TGCAGCGTTGAAGATGCGGGACAGGGAGGGTATACCGGGGAGCTGTTTTTT.

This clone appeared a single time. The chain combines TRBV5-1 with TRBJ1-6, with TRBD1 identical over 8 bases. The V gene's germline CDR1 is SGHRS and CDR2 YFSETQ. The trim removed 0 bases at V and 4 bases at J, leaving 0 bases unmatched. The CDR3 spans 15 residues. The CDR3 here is CASSLDRGYNSPLHF. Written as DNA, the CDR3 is TGCGCCAGCAGCTTGGACAGGGGGTATAATTCACCCCTCCACTTT.

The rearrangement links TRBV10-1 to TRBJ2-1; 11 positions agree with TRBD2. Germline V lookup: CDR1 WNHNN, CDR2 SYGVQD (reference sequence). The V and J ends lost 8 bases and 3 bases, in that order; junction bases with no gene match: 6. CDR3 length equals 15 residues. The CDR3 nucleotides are TGCGCCAGCTCGACCGGACTAGCGGGCTACAATGAGCAGTTCTTC. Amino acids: CASSTGLAGYNEQFF.

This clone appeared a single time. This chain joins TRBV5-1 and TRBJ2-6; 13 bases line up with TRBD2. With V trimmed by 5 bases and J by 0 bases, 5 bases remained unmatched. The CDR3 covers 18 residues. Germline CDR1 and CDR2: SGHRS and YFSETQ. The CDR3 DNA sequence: TGCGCCAGCAGTTCCGGACTAGCGGGAGTCTCTGGGGCCAACGTCCTGACTTTC. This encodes CASSSGLAGVSGANVLTF.

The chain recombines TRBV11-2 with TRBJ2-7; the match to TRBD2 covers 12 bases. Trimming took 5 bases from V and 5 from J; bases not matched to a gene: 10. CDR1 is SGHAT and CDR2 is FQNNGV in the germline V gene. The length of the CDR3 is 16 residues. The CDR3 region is CASSPSSTSGSNEQYF. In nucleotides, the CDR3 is TGTGCCAGCAGCCCATCCTCGACTAGCGGGAGTAACGAGCAGTACTTC.

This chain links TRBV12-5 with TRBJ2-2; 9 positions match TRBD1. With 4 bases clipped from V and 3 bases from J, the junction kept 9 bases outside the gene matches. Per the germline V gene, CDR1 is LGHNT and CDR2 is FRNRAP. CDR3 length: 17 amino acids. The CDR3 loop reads CASGSSGTGRDTGELFF. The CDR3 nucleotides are TGTGCTAGTGGTTCTTCCGGGACAGGGAGAGACACCGGGGAGCTGTTTTTT.

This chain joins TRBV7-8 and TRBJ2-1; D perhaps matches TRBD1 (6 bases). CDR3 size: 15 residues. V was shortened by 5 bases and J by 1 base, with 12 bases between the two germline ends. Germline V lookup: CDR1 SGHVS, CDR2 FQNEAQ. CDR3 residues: CASSLPTGSYNEQFF. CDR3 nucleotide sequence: TGTGCCAGCAGCCTCCCTACAGGGTCCTACAATGAGCAGTTCTTC.

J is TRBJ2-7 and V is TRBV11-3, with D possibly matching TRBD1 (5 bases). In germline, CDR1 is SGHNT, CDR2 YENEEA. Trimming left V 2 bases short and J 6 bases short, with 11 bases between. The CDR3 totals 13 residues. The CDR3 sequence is CASSLYSTAEQYF. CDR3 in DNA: TGTGCCAGCAGCTTATATTCGACAGCCGAGCAGTACTTC.

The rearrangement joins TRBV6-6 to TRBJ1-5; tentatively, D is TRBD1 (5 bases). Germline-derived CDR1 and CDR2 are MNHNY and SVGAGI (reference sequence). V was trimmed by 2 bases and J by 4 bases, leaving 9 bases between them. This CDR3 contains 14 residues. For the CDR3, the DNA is TGTGCCAGCAGTTACCCGGGGGGTAATCAGCCCCAGCATTTT. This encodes CASSYPGGNQPQHF.

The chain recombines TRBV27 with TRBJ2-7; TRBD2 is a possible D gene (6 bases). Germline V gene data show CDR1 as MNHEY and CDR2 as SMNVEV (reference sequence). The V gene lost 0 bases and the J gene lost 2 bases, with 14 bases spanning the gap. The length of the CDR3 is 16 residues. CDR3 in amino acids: CASSLSGTGGPYEQYF. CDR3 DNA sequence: TGTGCCAGCAGTTTATCAGGGACCGGAGGGCCCTACGAGCAGTACTTC.

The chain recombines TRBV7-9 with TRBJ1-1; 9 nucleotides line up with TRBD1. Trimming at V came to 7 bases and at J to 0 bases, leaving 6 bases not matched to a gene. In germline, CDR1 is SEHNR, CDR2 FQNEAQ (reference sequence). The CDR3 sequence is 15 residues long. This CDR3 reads CASTIDRGMNTEAFF. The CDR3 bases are TGTGCCAGCACCATTGACAGGGGGATGAACACTGAAGCTTTCTTT. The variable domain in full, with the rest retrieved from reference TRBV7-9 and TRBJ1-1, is DTGVSQNPRHKITKRGQNVTFRCDPISEHNRLYWYRQTLGQGPEFLTYFQNEAQLEKSRLLSDRFSAERPKGSFSTLEIQRTEQGDSAMYLCASTIDRGMNTEAFFGQGTRLTVV.

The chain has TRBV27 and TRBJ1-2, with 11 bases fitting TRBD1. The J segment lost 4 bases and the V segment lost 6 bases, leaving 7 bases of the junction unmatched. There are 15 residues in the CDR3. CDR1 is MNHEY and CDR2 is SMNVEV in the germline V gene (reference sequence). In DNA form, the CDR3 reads TGTGCCAGCAGACGGGGGACAGGGGGAACCTATGGCTACACCTTC. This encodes CASRRGTGGTYGYTF.

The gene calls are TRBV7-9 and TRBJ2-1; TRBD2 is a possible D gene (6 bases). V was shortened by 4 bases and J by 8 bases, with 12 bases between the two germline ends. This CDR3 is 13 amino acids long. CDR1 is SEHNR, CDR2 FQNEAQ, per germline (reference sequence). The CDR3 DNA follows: TGTGCCAGCAGCTCGGGACTTGTCGATGAGCAGTTCTTC. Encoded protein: CASSSGLVDEQFF.